The following is a TCR beta chain sequence with its context. Seattle participants joined during active infection and were tracked over time. This CDR3 is 15 amino acids long. CDR1 and CDR2 (germline): SGHDN, FVKESK. Trimming took 5 bases from V and 0 from J, leaving 14 bases between them. This entry belongs to a study of blood T cell repertoires in COVID-19. Overall study context: Some COVID-19 samples were acute and others convalescent; all came from the United States, Italy and Spain.

In the original analysis: By means of reference gene primer amplification, nucleated cell counts were estimated. Data came from immunoSEQ multiplex PCR; TCRdb stores just in-frame clones and leaves some out. From that table come the V and J calls and clone size; the DNA was used to work out D and trimming. The repertoire consists of just under 350,000 clones, with 88% occurring once and the leading ten covering more than 5.5%. Sequencing was performed on peripheral blood. The TCR comes from a woman between 65 and 79 years old with COVID-19, enrolled during active disease. This chain uses TRBV14 with TRBJ2-7; tentative D call: TRBD2 (7 bases). The CDR3, as DNA: TGTGCCAGCAGCTGGGGGGGCCGGAGCTCCTACGAGCAGTACTTC. Translated, it gives CASSWGGRSSYEQYF.